This paragraph covers one TCR beta chain sequence. Germline V CDR1 and CDR2: MNHNY, SVGAGI (reference sequence). With V trimmed by 6 bases and J by 0 bases, 6 bases remained unmatched. The CDR3 runs to 15 residues. This sample is drawn from a study of OX40 agonist ivuxolimab in advanced cancers. Sequencing was performed with immunoSEQ multiplex PCR; in TCRdb, only in-frame clones are kept and a portion is missing. The table lists approximately 90,000 clones, around 87% of them singletons, with around 4% in the top ten. This chain links TRBV6-6 with TRBJ2-3, with TRBD2 identical over 7 bases. The starting material was CD4+ or CD8+ T cells sorted from blood, obtained in a trial of the OX40 agonist ivuxolimab. The clonotype was recovered from an adult with an advanced solid tumor such as melanoma, head and neck, liver or kidney cancer. DNA of the CDR3: TGTGCCAGCAGAACCGGGACTACGAGCACAGATACGCAGTATTTT. Amino acids: CASRTGTTSTDTQYF.